This T cell receptor (beta chain) was sequenced in a study of PD-1 blockade in classical Hodgkin lymphoma. Overall study results and limits: CD4+ TCR diversity rose significantly by C4D1, and CD8+ TCR diversity did not. Newly diagnosed patients had baseline TCR diversity that was reportedly lower than that of healthy donors.

Profiling relied on immunoSEQ multiplex PCR, and the TCRdb table lists in-frame clones only, not all of them. This table has 20,000 or so clones, roughly three quarters appearing once. With regard to this clone: Its antigen is as yet unknown.

Per germline, CDR1 KGHSH and CDR2 LQKENI. Trimming at V came to 6 bases and at J to 0 bases, leaving 12 bases not matched to a gene. This CDR3 spans 17 amino acids. Relapse was seen in all patients after autologous stem cell transplantation, and brentuximab vedotin exposure was variable. Relapsed/refractory classical Hodgkin lymphoma patients had complete, partial or progressive responses. Source: peripheral blood mononuclear cells (PBMCs), taken before the second cycle of nivolumab. This receptor was obtained from a human donor with classical Hodgkin lymphoma. V usage is TRBV18 and J usage is TRBJ1-1; 8 nucleotides line up with TRBD1. CDR3 amino acids: CASSSGNRGTLNTEAFF. As DNA, the CDR3 is TGTGCCAGCTCTTCCGGGAACAGGGGGACACTGAACACTGAAGCTTTCTTT.